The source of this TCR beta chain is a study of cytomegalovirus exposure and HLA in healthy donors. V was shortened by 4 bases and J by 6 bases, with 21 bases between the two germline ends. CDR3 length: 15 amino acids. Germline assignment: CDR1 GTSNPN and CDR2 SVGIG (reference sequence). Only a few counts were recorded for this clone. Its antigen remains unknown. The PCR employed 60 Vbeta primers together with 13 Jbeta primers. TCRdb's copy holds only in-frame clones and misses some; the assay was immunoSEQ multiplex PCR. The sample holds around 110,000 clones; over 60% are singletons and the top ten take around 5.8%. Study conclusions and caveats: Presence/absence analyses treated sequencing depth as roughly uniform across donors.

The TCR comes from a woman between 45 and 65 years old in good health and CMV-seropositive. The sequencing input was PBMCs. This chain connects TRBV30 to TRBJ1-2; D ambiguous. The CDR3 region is CAWTYSERNRDGYTF. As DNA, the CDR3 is TGTGCCTGGACCTACTCAGAAAGGAACCGGGATGGCTACACCTTC.